One and the same sample provided the 14 T cell receptor beta chains below, sequenced in a study of monozygotic twins with inflammatory bowel disease. TCRdb re-called the 5' RACE reads; one entry per CDR3 protein, DNA not given. The sample table includes fewer than 550,000 distinct CDR3 sequences. The sequencing sample was made of blood. These receptors were obtained from a human donor with ulcerative colitis or Crohn's disease, or a healthy co-twin of an affected twin (not recorded which).

The gene calls are TRBV12-3 or TRBV12-4 and TRBJ1-2. The CDR3 is made up of 14 amino acids. The CDR3 sequence is CASSSGIELYGYTF.

The chain links TRBV3-1 to TRBJ1-1. This CDR3 has 13 residues. The V gene's germline CDR1 is LGHDT and CDR2 YNNKEL (reference sequence). The CDR3 loop reads CASSQAVNTEAFF.

The chain is built from TRBV20-1 and TRBJ2-5; TCRdb's D call, TRBD1, is unchecked because there is no DNA. Germline V gene sequence: CDR1 DFQATT, CDR2 SNEGSKA (reference sequence). The CDR3 has 14 residues. CDR3 in amino acids: CSALGQGVRETQYF.

The V and J genes are TRBV20-1 and TRBJ2-5; the TCRdb call, TRBD2, lacks DNA for checking. The CDR3 is made up of 15 amino acids. Looked up from germline, CDR1 is DFQATT and CDR2 is SNEGSKA (reference sequence). The CDR3 reads CSAPGAGGPSETQYF.

V is TRBV7-2 and J is TRBJ2-3; no DNA is available, so the TRBD2 call from TCRdb remains unchecked. In germline, CDR1 is SGHTA, CDR2 FQGNSA. This CDR3 is built from 15 residues. The CDR3 is CASSPVEGGTDTQYF.

The V call is TRBV4-1, the J call TRBJ2-7; TCRdb lists TRBD2, though no DNA is available to test this call. Germline V lookup: CDR1 MGHRA, CDR2 YSYEKL. This CDR3 is 17 amino acids long. The CDR3 here is CASSQDLEGHALYEQYF.

The rearrangement joins TRBV20-1 to TRBJ1-1; TCRdb selects TRBD1, and the lack of DNA leaves this call unchecked. The CDR3 is 15 amino acids. Germline CDR1 reads DFQATT; CDR2 reads SNEGSKA (reference sequence). CDR3 residues: CSARVSGQGAGEAFF.

The gene calls are TRBV9 and TRBJ2-1; no DNA is available, so the TRBD2 call from TCRdb remains unchecked. The CDR3 spans 17 residues. Germline CDR1 reads SGDLS; CDR2 reads YYNGEE. CDR3 in amino acids: CASSETTHSGSYNEQFF.

This chain links TRBV4-2 with TRBJ1-1. CDR3 length: 14 residues. From germline, CDR1 is LGHNA and CDR2 YNFKEQ. The CDR3 loop is CASSQDMENTEAFF.

The CDR3: CASSLAGGDPDTQYF. This chain joins TRBV5-1 and TRBJ2-3; TCRdb's D call, TRBD1, is unchecked because there is no DNA. This CDR3 contains 15 residues. Germline CDR1 reads SGHRS; CDR2 reads YFSETQ.

The chain is built from TRBV4-3 and TRBJ2-1. CDR1 is LGHNA and CDR2 is YSLEER in the germline V gene. The CDR3 spans 14 residues. The CDR3 is CASSQSRSLNEQFF.

The CDR3 spells CSVFGGSSEQFF. The J gene is TRBJ2-1, the V gene TRBV20-1; TCRdb returns TRBD2, unconfirmable since there is no DNA. CDR3 length: 12 amino acids. The germline gives CDR1 DFQATT, CDR2 SNEGSKA (reference sequence).

This chain joins TRBV10-3 and TRBJ1-1. The CDR3 contains 13 residues. Germline lookup yields CDR1 ENHRY and CDR2 SYGVKD. The chain's CDR3 is CAISNSRNTEAFF.

The chain combines TRBV29-1 with TRBJ1-1. Germline loops: CDR1 SQVTM, CDR2 ANQGSEA. The CDR3 is made up of 13 amino acids. CDR3 amino acids: CSVGWTENTEAFF.